This T cell receptor beta chain was recovered during a study of T cells after yellow fever vaccination. The wider study: The fractions with low cell numbers were processed using SMART-Seq v4 Ultra Low Input.

The CDR3 contains 16 residues. Per germline, CDR1 ENHRY and CDR2 SYGVKD. V lost 10 bases, J lost 4 bases, and 18 bases stayed unmatched. From the 5' RACE reads, TCRdb called clonotypes with MiXCR, one entry per CDR3 protein. Of under 300,000 distinct CDR3 sequences in the sample, less than 9% are singletons; the top ten hold roughly 0.9%. Of note for this clonotype: Its antigen is unknown.

Study-level points and caveats: Subsequent booster samples again held most clones from primary vaccination (96% CD4, 88% CD8). Contamination of FACS-sorted repertoires by abundant clonotypes from the bulk population could occur.

Sequencing was performed on CD4+ T cells sorted from PBMCs, taken 15 days after the yellow fever booster vaccination. The clonotype originates from a man aged 30 to 39 who received the YFV17D yellow fever vaccine. The chain carries TRBV10-3 and TRBJ2-7, with 8 nucleotides matching TRBD1. CDR3 residues: CATLDRGTVKSYEQYF. The CDR3 DNA is TGTGCCACACTAGACAGGGGAACGGTAAAGTCGTACGAGCAGTACTTC.